The rows below give T cell receptor beta chains drawn from one sample of a study of T cell clones after liver transplantation. Sequencing used immunoSEQ multiplex PCR; TCRdb keeps in-frame clones, though not all of them. The sample lists roughly 100,000 clones, 82% seen once, with around 0.97% in the top ten. Sequences were derived from CD4+ T cells from blood, sampled before liver transplant. The receptors shown here come from a human donor who received a liver transplant. CDR3s include the opening cysteine and the closing phenylalanine or tryptophan. D genes are given only for firm matches. The size field is filled for only some rows; it gives once, few, many or a size class.

NA	TRBV9	TRBJ2-7	14	TRBD2	TGTGCCAGCAGCGTAACTAGCGGGAGCTACGAGCAGTACTTC	CASSVTSGSYEQYF
NA	TRBV9	TRBJ2-7	15	NA	TGTGCCAGCAGCGTAGGAGTCAGTCAAGCATACGAGCAGTACTTC	CASSVGVSQAYEQYF
NA	TRBV28	TRBJ1-5	13	TRBD1	TGTGCCAGCCTTCAGGGGGGGCTTCAGCCCCAGCATTTT	CASLQGGLQPQHF
NA	TRBV6-1	TRBJ2-2	16	NA	TGTGCCAGCAGTGATCGCATAGGAGCGGGCACCGGGGAGCTGTTTTTT	CASSDRIGAGTGELFF
NA	TRBV25-1	TRBJ1-1	14	TRBD1	TGTGCCAGCACCCGAACAGGGGGAGAAACTGAAGCTTTCTTT	CASTRTGGETEAFF
few	TRBV19	TRBJ2-3	16	TRBD2	TGTGCCAGTACTGACCGAGGTGGCCTAGCGGGAGATACGCAGTATTTT	CASTDRGGLAGDTQYF
once	TRBV5-1	TRBJ2-1	15	TRBD1	TGCGCCAGCAGCCCCGGACAGGGGACGAACAATGAGCAGTTCTTC	CASSPGQGTNNEQFF
NA	TRBV4-1	TRBJ1-1	12	NA	TGCGCCAGCAGCCAAGATCTAGGGGAAGCTTTCTTT	CASSQDLGEAFF
NA	TRBV5-1	TRBJ1-2	15	NA	TGCGCCAGCAGCTTGGCCCGGGAGTCTAACTATGGCTACACCTTC	CASSLARESNYGYTF
NA	TRBV19	TRBJ1-1	15	TRBD1	TGTGCCAGTAGTCCGCGACAGGGGCCAGACACTGAAGCTTTCTTT	CASSPRQGPDTEAFF
NA	TRBV19	TRBJ1-2	17	TRBD1	TGTGCCAGTAGTCTACAGGGACAGGGGGCTACGGACTATGGCTACACCTTC	CASSLQGQGATDYGYTF
NA	TRBV2	TRBJ2-6	15	NA	TGTGCCAGCAGCGGAACAGGGTCTGGGGCCAACGTCCTGACTTTC	CASSGTGSGANVLTF
NA	TRBV7-9	TRBJ1-1	17	TRBD1	TGTGCCAGCAGCTTAAAAACGGGACAGGGCATGAACACTGAAGCTTTCTTT	CASSLKTGQGMNTEAFF
NA	TRBV6-5	TRBJ1-1	14	TRBD1	TGTGCCAGCAGTTACTCCAGGGGGTCCGCTGAAGCTTTCTTT	CASSYSRGSAEAFF
NA	TRBV12-5	TRBJ2-2	15	NA	TGTGCTAGTGGTTTGAGTCTAGTGAACACCGGGGAGCTGTTTTTT	CASGLSLVNTGELFF
NA	TRBV5-6	TRBJ1-2	17	TRBD1	TGTGCCAGCATCTCGACTCTGGACAGGGGAGCGGACTATGGCTACACCTTC	CASISTLDRGADYGYTF
NA	TRBV27	TRBJ2-1	15	NA	TGTGCCAGCAGTTTCACTGGTAGTGGTGGGTATGAGCAGTTCTTC	CASSFTGSGGYEQFF
NA	TRBV11-3	TRBJ2-1	14	NA	TGTGCCAGCAGCTCCCCAGGGGTCTACAATGAGCAGTTCTTC	CASSSPGVYNEQFF
NA	TRBV6-1	TRBJ2-2	14	NA	TGTGCCAGCAGTATAGGGAAATCTTCCCGGGAGCTGTTTTTT	CASSIGKSSRELFF
NA	TRBV28	TRBJ2-1	19	TRBD1	TGTGCCAGCAGTTTTCGACAGGGGGTACGCTTATTAACCTACAATGAGCAGTTCTTC	CASSFRQGVRLLTYNEQFF